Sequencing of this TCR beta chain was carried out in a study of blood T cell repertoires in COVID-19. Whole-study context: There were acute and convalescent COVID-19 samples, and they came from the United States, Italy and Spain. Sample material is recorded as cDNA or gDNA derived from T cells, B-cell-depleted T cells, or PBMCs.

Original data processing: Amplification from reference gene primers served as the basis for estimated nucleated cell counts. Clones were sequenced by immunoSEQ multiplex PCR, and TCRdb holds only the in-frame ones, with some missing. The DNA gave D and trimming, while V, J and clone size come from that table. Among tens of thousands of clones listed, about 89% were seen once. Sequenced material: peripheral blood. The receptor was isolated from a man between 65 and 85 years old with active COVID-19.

The CDR3 bases are TGTGCCAGCAGTCTCAGCGGGGGGGCCCGGGAGACCCAGTACTTC. This gives the protein CASSLSGGARETQYF. The rearrangement joins TRBV5-4 to TRBJ2-5; 10 bases line up with TRBD2. Germline V gives CDR1 SGHNT, CDR2 YYREEE (reference sequence). The V segment lost 5 bases and the J segment 5 bases; nucleotides outside the gene matches: 9. CDR3 length: 15 amino acids.